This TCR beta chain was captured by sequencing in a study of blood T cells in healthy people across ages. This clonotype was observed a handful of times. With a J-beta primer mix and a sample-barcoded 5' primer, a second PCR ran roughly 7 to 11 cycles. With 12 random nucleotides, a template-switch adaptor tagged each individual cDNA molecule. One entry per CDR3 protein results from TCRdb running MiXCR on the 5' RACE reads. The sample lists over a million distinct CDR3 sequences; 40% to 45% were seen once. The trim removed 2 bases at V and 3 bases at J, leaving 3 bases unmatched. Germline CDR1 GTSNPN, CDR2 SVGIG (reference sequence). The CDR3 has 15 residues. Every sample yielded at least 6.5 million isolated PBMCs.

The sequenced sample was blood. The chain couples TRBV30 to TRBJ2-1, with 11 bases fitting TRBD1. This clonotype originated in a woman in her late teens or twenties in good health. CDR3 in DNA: TGTGCCTGGAGTCCCGGGACAGGGGGCTACAATGAGCAGTTCTTC. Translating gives CAWSPGTGGYNEQFF.